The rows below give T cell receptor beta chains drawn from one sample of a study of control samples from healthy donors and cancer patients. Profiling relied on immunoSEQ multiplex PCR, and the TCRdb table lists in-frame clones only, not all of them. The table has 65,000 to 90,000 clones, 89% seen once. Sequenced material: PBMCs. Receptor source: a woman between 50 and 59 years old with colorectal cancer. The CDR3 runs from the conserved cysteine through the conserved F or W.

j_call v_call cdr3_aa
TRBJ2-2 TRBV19 CASDLDGAGELFF
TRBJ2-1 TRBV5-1 CASSDDRGNEQFF
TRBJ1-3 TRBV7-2 CASSLVDSGNTIYF
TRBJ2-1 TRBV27 CASSLSGGNEQFF
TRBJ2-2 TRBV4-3 CASSQDPGTNTGELFF
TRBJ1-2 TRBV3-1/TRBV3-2 CASSFRDRDDGYTF
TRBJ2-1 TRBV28 CASTYLTGRGSEQFF
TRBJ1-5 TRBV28 CASSLMGVSNQPQHF
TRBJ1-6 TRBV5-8 CASSWGGTYNSPLHF
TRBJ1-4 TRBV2 CASKNEKLFF
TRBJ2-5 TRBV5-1 CASSSRLAVLIQETQYF
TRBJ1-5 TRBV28 CASQPGQGTQPQHF
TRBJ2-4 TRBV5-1 CASSPGIGAKNIQYF
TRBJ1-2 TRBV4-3 CASSPLDTNYGYTF
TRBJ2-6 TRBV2 CASNPTGANVLTF
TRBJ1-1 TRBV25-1 CASKDGKNTEAFF
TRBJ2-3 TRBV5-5 CASSLETDTQYF
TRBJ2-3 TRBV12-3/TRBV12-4 CASRGVGTDTQYF
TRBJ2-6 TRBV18 CASSPGQGSFFGLNSGANVLTF
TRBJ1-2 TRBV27 CASSSTGVYGYTF
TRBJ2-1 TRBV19 CASNRGLSDEQFF
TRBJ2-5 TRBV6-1 CASSVLPGLAGGQETQYF
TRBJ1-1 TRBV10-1 CASSRDRVTEAFF
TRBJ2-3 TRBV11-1 CASSSPGGDTQYF
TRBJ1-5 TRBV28 CASAYRGGQPQHF
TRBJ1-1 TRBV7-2 CASSLGVLGGPGTEAFF